This T cell receptor beta chain was observed in a study of T cell repertoires in cytomegalovirus infection. Background on the study: CMV infection and matching HLA type were both indicated by public TCR beta signatures. Study-wide findings and caveats: Carriers of CMV and the relevant HLA type were discriminated by public TCR beta frequency.

The sample holds many counts of this clonotype. Its antigen remains unknown. One entry per CDR3 protein results from TCRdb running MiXCR on the reads. The repertoire holds 250,000 or so distinct CDR3 sequences, with around 9% as singletons. The CDR3 is 13 amino acids. In germline, CDR1 is SGHTA, CDR2 FQGNSA. V dropped 3 bases and J dropped 6 bases, with 8 bases sitting between them. The sample consisted of PBMCs. The chain joins TRBV7-2 to TRBJ2-2; D is unclear. This receptor was taken from a human donor in good health (CMV status not recorded). Some clones in this sample may be carry-over from other donors' samples. CDR3 nucleotide sequence: TGTGCCAGCAGCTTCCACCCGGCCGGGGAGCTGTTTTTT. It is translated as CASSFHPAGELFF.